These 12 T cell receptor beta chains were all obtained from the same sample, sequenced in a study of cytomegalovirus exposure and HLA in healthy donors. With 60 Vbeta and 13 Jbeta primers, the PCR was carried out. Clones were sequenced by immunoSEQ multiplex PCR, and TCRdb holds only the in-frame ones, with some missing. This table holds tens of thousands of clones, 83% found once. Input material: PBMCs. All receptors come from a man under 40 in good health and CMV-seronegative.

V and J are TRBV10-1 and TRBJ2-5, with D possibly TRBD2 on 6 matching bases. Per germline, CDR1 WNHNN and CDR2 SYGVQD (reference sequence). V shed 0 bases and J shed 1 base, with 12 bases lying between them. The CDR3 totals 16 residues. This CDR3 reads CASSESADYLQETQYF. DNA for the CDR3: TGCGCCAGCAGTGAGTCAGCGGACTACCTCCAAGAGACCCAGTACTTC.

Comments on this clone: The junction departs from germline at one end; a sequencing error may be responsible. DNA of the CDR3: TGTTCCAGCAGCCCCGGACAGAGCGGCTACACCTTC. As protein: CSSSPGQSGYTF. The rearrangement links TRBV7-9 to TRBJ1-2; possibly TRBD1 for D (6 bases). This CDR3 is 12 amino acids long. Germline CDR1 reads SEHNR; CDR2 reads FQNEAQ (reference sequence).

The chain links TRBV6-5 to TRBJ2-4, with D perhaps TRBD1 (6 bases). Germline V CDR1 and CDR2: MNHEY, SVGAGI. V lost 5 bases to trimming and J lost 4 bases, with 9 bases between them. The CDR3 runs 13 residues. CDR3 amino acids: CASSRDTKNIQYF. The CDR3 DNA reads TGTGCCAGCAGTCGGGACACTAAAAACATTCAGTACTTC.

The chain couples TRBV30 to TRBJ2-1, with 9 bases lining up with TRBD2. The CDR3 has 14 amino acids. Losses at the gene ends were 5 bases for V and 11 bases for J; bases not matched to a gene: 13. Per germline, CDR1 GTSNPN and CDR2 SVGIG (reference sequence). CDR3 sequence: CAWGGLAHLSKQFF. The CDR3 DNA reads TGTGCCTGGGGAGGACTAGCGCATCTTAGTAAGCAGTTCTTC.

Written as DNA, the CDR3 is TGTGCCAGCAGCCCCGGGGGCACAGATACGCAGTATTTT. It encodes CASSPGGTDTQYF. The chain uses TRBV5-4 and TRBJ2-3, with D possibly TRBD2 on 5 matching bases. There are 13 residues in the CDR3. Germline V lookup: CDR1 SGHNT, CDR2 YYREEE (reference sequence). V shed 4 bases and J shed 1 base, with 7 bases lying between them. The full variable domain, in which reference TRBV5-4 and TRBJ2-3 provide the parts outside the CDR3, is ETGVTQSPTHLIKTRGQQVTLRCSSQSGHNTVSWYQQALGQGPQFIFQYYREEENGRGNFPPRFSGLQFPNYSSELNVNALELDDSALYLCASSPGGTDTQYFGPGTRLTVL.

The chain employs TRBV29-1 and TRBJ2-7; 11 bases agree with TRBD1. Looked up from germline, CDR1 is SQVTM and CDR2 is ANQGSEA. The CDR3 consists of 15 residues. Trimming removed 6 bases from V and 5 bases from J; junction bases left unmatched: 12. CDR3 DNA sequence: TGCAGCGTCGCTATATTGGACAGGGGGCTCCACGAGCAGTACTTC. Protein: CSVAILDRGLHEQYF.

The chain recombines TRBV5-6 with TRBJ1-2; D unclear. V shed 0 bases and J shed 10 bases, with 16 bases lying between them. Germline assignment: CDR1 SGHDT and CDR2 YYEEEE. This CDR3 contains 14 residues. As DNA, the CDR3 is TGTGCCAGCAGCTTGGGCGGGTATAGCGGCGTCTACACCTTC. Protein sequence: CASSLGGYSGVYTF.

The V call is TRBV5-1, the J call TRBJ2-5; TRBD2 matches 10 bases. The CDR3 is 14 amino acids. With V trimmed by 2 bases and J by 5 bases, 3 bases remained unmatched. Germline V gives CDR1 SGHRS, CDR2 YFSETQ. In DNA, the CDR3 is TGCGCCAGCAGCTTTTCTAGCGGGGGTGAGACCCAGTACTTC. Amino acid sequence: CASSFSSGGETQYF.

This clone appeared once. CDR3: CASSLTSGINTGELFF. Here the CDR3 DNA reads TGTGCCAGCAGCCTAACTAGCGGAATAAACACCGGGGAGCTGTTTTTT. This chain uses TRBV11-2 with TRBJ2-2; TRBD2 matches 8 bases. Germline CDR1 SGHAT, CDR2 FQNNGV. The CDR3 has 16 residues. V shed 5 bases, J shed 2 bases, and the junction held 7 bases outside the gene matches.

A word on this clone: An end of the junction differs from the germline gene, which may be a read error. The chain couples TRBV30 to TRBJ2-1; 12 nucleotides align to TRBD2. This CDR3 is built from 14 residues. Germline-derived CDR1 and CDR2 are GTSNPN and SVGIG (reference sequence). CDR3 sequence reads: CAWSGTRLAGGSLF. CDR3 nucleotides: TGTGCCTGGAGTGGTACGAGGCTAGCGGGGGGGTCGCTCTTC.

The genes are TRBV6-1 and TRBJ1-5, with D tentatively TRBD1 (6 bases). Germline values: CDR1 MNHNS, CDR2 SASEGT. Trimming took off 2 bases at V and 2 bases at J, with 13 bases between the two ends. This CDR3 is 16 amino acids long. CDR3: CASSERYGGGNQPQHF. DNA for the CDR3: TGTGCCAGCAGTGAAAGGTATGGGGGCGGCAATCAGCCCCAGCATTTT.

V is TRBV11-2 and J is TRBJ2-1, with 12 positions matching TRBD2. The V segment lost 0 bases and the J segment 10 bases; nucleotides outside the gene matches: 13. The CDR3 spans 18 residues. The germline V gene encodes CDR1 SGHAT and CDR2 FQNNGV. Here the CDR3 reads CASSLESRPSGRGGEQFF. Written as DNA, the CDR3 is TGTGCCAGCAGCTTAGAATCCCGGCCTAGCGGGAGGGGTGGGGAGCAGTTCTTC.